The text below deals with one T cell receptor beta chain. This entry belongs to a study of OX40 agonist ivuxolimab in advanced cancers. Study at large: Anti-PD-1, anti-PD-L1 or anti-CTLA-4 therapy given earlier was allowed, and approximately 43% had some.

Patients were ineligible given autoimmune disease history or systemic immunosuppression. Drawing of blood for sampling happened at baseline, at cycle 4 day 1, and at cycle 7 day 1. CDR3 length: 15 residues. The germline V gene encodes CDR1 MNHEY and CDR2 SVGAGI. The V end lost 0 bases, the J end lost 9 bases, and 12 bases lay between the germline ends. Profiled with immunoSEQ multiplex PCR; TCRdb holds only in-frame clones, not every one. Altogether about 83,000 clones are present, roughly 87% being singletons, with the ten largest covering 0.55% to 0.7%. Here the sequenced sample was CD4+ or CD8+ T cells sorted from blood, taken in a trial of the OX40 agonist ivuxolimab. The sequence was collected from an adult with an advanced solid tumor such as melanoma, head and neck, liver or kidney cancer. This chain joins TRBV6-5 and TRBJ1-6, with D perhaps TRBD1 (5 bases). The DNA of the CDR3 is TGTGCCAGCAGTTACTCCCGCAGGGTGGGTTCACCCCTCCACTTT. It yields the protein CASSYSRRVGSPLHF.